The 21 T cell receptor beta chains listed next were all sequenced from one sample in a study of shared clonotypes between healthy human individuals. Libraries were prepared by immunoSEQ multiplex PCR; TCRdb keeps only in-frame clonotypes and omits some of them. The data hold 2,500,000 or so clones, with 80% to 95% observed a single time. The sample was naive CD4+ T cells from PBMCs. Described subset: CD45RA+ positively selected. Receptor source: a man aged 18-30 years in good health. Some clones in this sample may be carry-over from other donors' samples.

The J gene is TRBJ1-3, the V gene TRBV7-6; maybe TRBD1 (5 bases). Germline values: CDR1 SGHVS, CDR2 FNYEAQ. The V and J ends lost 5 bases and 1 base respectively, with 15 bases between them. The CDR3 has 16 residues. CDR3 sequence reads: CASSPSPGGSGNTIYF. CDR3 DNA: TGTGCCAGCAGCCCCTCCCCGGGGGGGTCTGGAAACACCATATATTTT.

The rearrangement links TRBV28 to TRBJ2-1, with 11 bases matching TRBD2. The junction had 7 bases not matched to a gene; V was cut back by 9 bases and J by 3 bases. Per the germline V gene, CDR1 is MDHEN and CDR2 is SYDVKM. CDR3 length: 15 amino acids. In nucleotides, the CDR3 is TGTGCCAGTGATCTAGGGACTAGCGGCTACAATGAGCAGTTCTTC. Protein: CASDLGTSGYNEQFF.

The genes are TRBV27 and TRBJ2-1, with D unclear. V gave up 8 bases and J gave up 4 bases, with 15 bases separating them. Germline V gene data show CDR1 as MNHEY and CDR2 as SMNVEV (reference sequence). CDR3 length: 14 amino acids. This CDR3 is CASREAGDYNEQFF. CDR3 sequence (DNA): TGTGCCAGCCGCGAGGCCGGCGATTACAATGAGCAGTTCTTC.

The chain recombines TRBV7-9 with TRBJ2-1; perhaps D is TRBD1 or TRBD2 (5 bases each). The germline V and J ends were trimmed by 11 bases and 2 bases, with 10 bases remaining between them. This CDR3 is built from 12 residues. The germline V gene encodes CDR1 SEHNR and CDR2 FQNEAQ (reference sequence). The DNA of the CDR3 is TGTGCCTCGGGGCCCACCTACAATGAGCAGTTCTTC. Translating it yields CASGPTYNEQFF.

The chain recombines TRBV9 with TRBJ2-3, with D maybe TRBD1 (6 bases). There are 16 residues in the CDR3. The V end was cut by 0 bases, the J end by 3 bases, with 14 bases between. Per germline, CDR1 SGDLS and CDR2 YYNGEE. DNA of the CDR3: TGTGCCAGCAGCGTAGATGGCAGGGGTAGTACAGATACGCAGTATTTT. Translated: CASSVDGRGSTDTQYF.

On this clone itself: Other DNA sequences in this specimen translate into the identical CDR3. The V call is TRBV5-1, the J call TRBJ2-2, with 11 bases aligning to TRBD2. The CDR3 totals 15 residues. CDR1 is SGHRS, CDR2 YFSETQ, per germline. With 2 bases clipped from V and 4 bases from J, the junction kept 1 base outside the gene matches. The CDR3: CASSLGTSGTGELFF. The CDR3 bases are TGCGCCAGCAGCTTAGGGACTAGCGGCACCGGGGAGCTGTTTTTT. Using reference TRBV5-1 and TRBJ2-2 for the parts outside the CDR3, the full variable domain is KAGVTQTPRYLIKTRGQQVTLSCSPISGHRSVSWYQQTPGQGLQFLFEYFSETQRNKGNFPGRFSGRQFSNSRSEMNVSTLELGDSALYLCASSLGTSGTGELFFGEGSRLTVL.

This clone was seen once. The CDR3 DNA reads as TGTGCCAGCAGAACCGGGGAACGGGGTACGCAGTATTTT. Amino acid sequence: CASRTGERGTQYF. The V call is TRBV6-6, the J call TRBJ2-3; TRBD2 might be the D (5 bases). Looked up from germline, CDR1 is MNHNY and CDR2 is SVGAGI (reference sequence). V was trimmed by 6 bases and J by 8 bases, leaving 15 bases between them. This CDR3 comprises 13 residues.

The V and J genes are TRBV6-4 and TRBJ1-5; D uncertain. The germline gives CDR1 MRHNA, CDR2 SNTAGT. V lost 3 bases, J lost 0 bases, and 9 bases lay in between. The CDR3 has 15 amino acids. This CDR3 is CASSERAISNQPQHF. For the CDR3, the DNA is TGTGCCAGCAGTGAAAGGGCTATTAGCAATCAGCCCCAGCATTTT.

CDR3 coding DNA: TGTGCCAGCAGCTCCCGGGCCCCTCGGGCAGATACGCAGTATTTT. It codes for CASSSRAPRADTQYF. The chain employs TRBV28 and TRBJ2-3; the D is unclear. CDR3 length: 15 amino acids. Germline V gene lookup returns CDR1 MDHEN and CDR2 SYDVKM. Trimming took off 6 bases at V and 4 bases at J, with 17 bases between the two ends.

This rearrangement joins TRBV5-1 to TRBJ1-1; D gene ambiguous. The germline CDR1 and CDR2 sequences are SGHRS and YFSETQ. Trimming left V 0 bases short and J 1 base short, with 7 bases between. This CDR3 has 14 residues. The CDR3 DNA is TGCGCCAGCAGCTTGGCCTTGCCGAACACTGAAGCTTTCTTT. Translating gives CASSLALPNTEAFF.

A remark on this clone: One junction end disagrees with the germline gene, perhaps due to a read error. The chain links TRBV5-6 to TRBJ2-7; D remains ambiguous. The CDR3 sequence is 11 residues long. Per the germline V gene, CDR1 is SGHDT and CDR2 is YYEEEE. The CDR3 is CASSLGPEQHF. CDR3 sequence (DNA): TGTGCCAGCAGCTTGGGGCCGGAGCAGCACTTC.

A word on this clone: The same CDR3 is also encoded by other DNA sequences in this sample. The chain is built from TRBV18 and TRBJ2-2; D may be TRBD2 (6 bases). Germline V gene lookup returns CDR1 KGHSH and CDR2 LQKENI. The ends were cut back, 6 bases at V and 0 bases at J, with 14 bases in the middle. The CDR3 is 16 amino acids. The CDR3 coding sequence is TGTGCCAGCTCCCCTTTGGCGGGGTCGAACACCGGGGAGCTGTTTTTT. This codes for CASSPLAGSNTGELFF.

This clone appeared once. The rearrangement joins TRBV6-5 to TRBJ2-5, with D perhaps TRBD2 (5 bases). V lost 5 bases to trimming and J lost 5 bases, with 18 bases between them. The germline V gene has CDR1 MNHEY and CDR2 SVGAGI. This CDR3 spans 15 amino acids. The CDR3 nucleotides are TGTGCCAGCAGTCGGTCCCTGGTCGGCGGGGAGACCCAGTACTTC. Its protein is CASSRSLVGGETQYF.

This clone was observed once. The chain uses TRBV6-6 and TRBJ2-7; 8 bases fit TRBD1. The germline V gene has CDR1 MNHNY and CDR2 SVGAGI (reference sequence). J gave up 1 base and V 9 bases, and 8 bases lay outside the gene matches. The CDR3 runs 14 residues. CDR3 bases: TGTGCCAGTTTATTAGACAGGGGATCCTACGAGCAGTACTTC. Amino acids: CASLLDRGSYEQYF.

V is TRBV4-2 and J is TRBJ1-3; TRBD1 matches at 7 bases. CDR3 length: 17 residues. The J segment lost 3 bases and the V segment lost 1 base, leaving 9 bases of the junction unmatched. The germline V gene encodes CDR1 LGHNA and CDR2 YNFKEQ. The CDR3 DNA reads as TGTGCCAGCAGCCAAGCCGGGACAGTCGCTATTGGAAACACCATATATTTT. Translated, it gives CASSQAGTVAIGNTIYF.

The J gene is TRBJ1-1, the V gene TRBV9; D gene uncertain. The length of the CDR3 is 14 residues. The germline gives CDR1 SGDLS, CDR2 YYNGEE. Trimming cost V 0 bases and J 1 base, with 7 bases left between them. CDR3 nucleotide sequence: TGTGCCAGCAGCGTAGATAACGGGAACACTGAAGCTTTCTTT. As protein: CASSVDNGNTEAFF.

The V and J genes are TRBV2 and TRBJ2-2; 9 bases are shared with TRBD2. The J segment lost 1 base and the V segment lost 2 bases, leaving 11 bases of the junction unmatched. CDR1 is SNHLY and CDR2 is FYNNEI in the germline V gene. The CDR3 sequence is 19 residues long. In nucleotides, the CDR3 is TGTGCCAGCAGTGAATCTTCCGGGTCTAGCGGGGTGAACACCGGGGAGCTGTTTTTT. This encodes CASSESSGSSGVNTGELFF.

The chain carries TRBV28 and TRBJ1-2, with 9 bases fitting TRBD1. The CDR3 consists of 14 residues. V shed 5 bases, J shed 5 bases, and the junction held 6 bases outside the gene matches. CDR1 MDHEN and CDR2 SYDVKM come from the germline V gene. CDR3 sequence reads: CASSRQGGGYGYTF. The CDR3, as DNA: TGTGCCAGCAGTAGACAGGGGGGAGGGTATGGCTACACCTTC.

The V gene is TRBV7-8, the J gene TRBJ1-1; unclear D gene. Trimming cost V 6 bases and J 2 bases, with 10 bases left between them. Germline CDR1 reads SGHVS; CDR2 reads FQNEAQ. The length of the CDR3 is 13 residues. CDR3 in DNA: TGTGCCAGCAGACAGATACCAAACACTGAAGCTTTCTTT. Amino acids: CASRQIPNTEAFF.

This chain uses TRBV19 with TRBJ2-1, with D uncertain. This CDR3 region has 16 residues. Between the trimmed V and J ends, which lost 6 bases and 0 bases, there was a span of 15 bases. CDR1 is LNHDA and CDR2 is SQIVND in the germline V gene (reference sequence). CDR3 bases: TGTGCCAGTAGCCCAACCAGCGTAAGCTCCTACAATGAGCAGTTCTTC. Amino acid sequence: CASSPTSVSSYNEQFF.

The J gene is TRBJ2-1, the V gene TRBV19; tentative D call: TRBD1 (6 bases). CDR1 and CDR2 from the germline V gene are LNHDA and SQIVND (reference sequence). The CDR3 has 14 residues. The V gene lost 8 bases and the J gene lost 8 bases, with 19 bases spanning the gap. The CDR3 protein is CASAGVRFLDEQFF. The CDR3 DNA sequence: TGTGCCAGTGCAGGGGTGAGGTTCCTTGATGAGCAGTTCTTC.